Listed below are T cell receptor beta chains from one sample, sequenced in a study of technical replicates of blood from a handful of donors. Sequenced by immunoSEQ multiplex PCR; TCRdb stores in-frame clones only, minus some. The sample carries 50,000 to 75,000 clones, over 85% recorded once. The sample taken for sequencing was PBMCs. The origin of the receptors is a human donor in good health. Some clones in this sample may be carry-over from other donors' samples. CDR3s leave out the opening cysteine and the closing phenylalanine or tryptophan.

J gene: TRBJ2-2; V gene: TRBV12-5; CDR3 protein: ASGWGVFGVSGRAAGELF
J gene: TRBJ1-1; V gene: TRBV29-1; CDR3 protein: SVLGGSAEAF
J gene: TRBJ2-3; V gene: TRBV4-1; CDR3 protein: ASSGVFTDTQY
J gene: TRBJ2-1; V gene: TRBV7-9; CDR3 protein: ASSFRSSYNEQF
J gene: TRBJ1-6; V gene: TRBV7-4; CDR3 protein: ASSLDRCWEERRSFNSPLH
J gene: TRBJ2-1; V gene: TRBV13; CDR3 protein: ASSQLGLAGVNEQF
J gene: TRBJ1-2; V gene: TRBV25-1; CDR3 protein: ASSDPQGRDYGYT
J gene: TRBJ1-3; V gene: TRBV4-1; CDR3 protein: ASSRGGLVSSGNTIY
J gene: TRBJ1-5; V gene: TRBV5-4; CDR3 protein: ASSFGTGAGQPQH
J gene: TRBJ2-4; V gene: TRBV19; CDR3 protein: ASSIDGLAKNIQY
J gene: TRBJ2-3; V gene: TRBV6-5; CDR3 protein: ASSRRNSGTDTQY
J gene: TRBJ1-1; V gene: TRBV10-3; CDR3 protein: AISGVGAANTEAF
J gene: TRBJ1-2; V gene: TRBV4-2; CDR3 protein: ASSQDGRGWSGYT
J gene: TRBJ1-2; V gene: TRBV6-1; CDR3 protein: ASSETGQGNYGYT
J gene: TRBJ2-3; V gene: TRBV2; CDR3 protein: ASSDPSGGSTDTQY
J gene: TRBJ2-2; V gene: TRBV4-2; CDR3 protein: ASSQIAGELF
J gene: TRBJ2-7; V gene: TRBV7-2; CDR3 protein: ASSPSQGGPYEQY
J gene: TRBJ2-2; V gene: TRBV4-3; CDR3 protein: ASSPRASGTSTGELF
J gene: TRBJ1-2; V gene: TRBV2; CDR3 protein: ASSVSYGYT
J gene: TRBJ1-3; V gene: TRBV7-6; CDR3 protein: ASSLAGGSGNTIY
J gene: TRBJ1-5; V gene: TRBV2; CDR3 protein: ASSERMWGNQPQH
J gene: TRBJ2-3; V gene: TRBV7-3; CDR3 protein: ASSPGGGPDTQY
J gene: TRBJ2-2; V gene: TRBV29-1; CDR3 protein: SALLAGGKNTGELF
J gene: TRBJ2-3; V gene: TRBV7-8; CDR3 protein: ASSLVRGLAVTDTQY
J gene: TRBJ2-2; V gene: TRBV7-8; CDR3 protein: ASSLATTNTGELF
J gene: TRBJ2-1; V gene: TRBV10-3; CDR3 protein: ATSSGQGAWDEQF
J gene: TRBJ2-7; V gene: TRBV4-3; CDR3 protein: ASSQTGSYEQY
J gene: TRBJ2-7; V gene: TRBV29-1; CDR3 protein: SVFISSEAYEQY
J gene: TRBJ2-7; V gene: TRBV7-3; CDR3 protein: ASSSDHTTAGGYEQY
J gene: TRBJ1-3; V gene: TRBV11-2; CDR3 protein: ASSDRTGNTIY
J gene: TRBJ2-3; V gene: TRBV4-1; CDR3 protein: ASSQEPFIGTSGRTDTQY
J gene: TRBJ1-4; V gene: TRBV7-9; CDR3 protein: ASTPTGGGEKLF
J gene: TRBJ2-4; V gene: TRBV7-9; CDR3 protein: ASSRDRGILAKNIQY
J gene: TRBJ1-4; V gene: TRBV19; CDR3 protein: ASSLGRMTKKLF
J gene: TRBJ1-1; V gene: TRBV2; CDR3 protein: ASSGQGPSAF
J gene: TRBJ2-1; V gene: TRBV5-1; CDR3 protein: ASSSGPGQGDNEQF
J gene: TRBJ1-2; V gene: TRBV6-5; CDR3 protein: ASSPGQSYGYT
J gene: TRBJ2-2; V gene: TRBV5-1; CDR3 protein: ASSPSPPGTANTGELF
J gene: TRBJ2-3; V gene: TRBV18; CDR3 protein: ASSPWASGGAGTDTQY
J gene: TRBJ1-5; V gene: TRBV6-5; CDR3 protein: ASSTGSNQPQH
J gene: TRBJ2-3; V gene: TRBV7-2; CDR3 protein: ASRKLVDTQY